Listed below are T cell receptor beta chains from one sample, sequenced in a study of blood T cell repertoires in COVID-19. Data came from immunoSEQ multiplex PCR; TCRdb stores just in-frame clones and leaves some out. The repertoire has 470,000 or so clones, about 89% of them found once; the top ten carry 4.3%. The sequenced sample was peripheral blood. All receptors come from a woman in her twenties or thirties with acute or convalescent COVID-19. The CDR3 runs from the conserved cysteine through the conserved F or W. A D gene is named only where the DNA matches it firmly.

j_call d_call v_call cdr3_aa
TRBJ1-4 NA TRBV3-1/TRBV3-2 CASSQSGRNQKLFF
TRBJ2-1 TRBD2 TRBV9 CASSHTSGGSSEQFF
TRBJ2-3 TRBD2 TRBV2 CASSPGLAGDFFTDTQYF
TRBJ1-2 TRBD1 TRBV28 CASRTGTGVGGYTF
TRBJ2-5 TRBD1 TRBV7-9 CASSLDRGIETQYF
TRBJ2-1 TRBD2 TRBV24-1 CATSDPEARGVSDNEQFF
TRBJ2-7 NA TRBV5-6 CASSVKRFWEQYF
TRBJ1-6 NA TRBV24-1 CATSEDAQENSPLHF
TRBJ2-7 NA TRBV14 CASSNFFTDYEQYF
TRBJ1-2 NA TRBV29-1 CSVVRGLGYGYTF
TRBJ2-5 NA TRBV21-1 CASSKTGHLRETQYF
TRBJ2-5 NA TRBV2 CASRRPGLETQYF
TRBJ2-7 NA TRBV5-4 CASSLGSPQYEQYF
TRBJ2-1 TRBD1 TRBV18 CASSPGAGTGYNEQFF
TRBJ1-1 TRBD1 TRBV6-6 CASSKSGGLNTEAFF
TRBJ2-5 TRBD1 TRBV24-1 CAPGTALGQETQYF
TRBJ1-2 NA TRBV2 CASSDRQGNYGYTF
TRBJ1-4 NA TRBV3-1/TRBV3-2 CASSSGRDDEKLFF
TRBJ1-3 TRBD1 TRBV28 CASSGQGRQNTIYF
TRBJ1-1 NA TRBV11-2 CATKVVRGRAEAFF
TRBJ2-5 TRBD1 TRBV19 CASSPRTGGAETQYF
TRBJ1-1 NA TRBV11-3 CASSLGLNTEAFF
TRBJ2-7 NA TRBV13 CASSPRTETYEQYF
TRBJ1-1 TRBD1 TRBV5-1 CASTLSGQGTEAFF
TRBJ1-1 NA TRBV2 CASSVLSGGLGTEAFF
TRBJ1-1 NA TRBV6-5 CASSYSRRGNTEAFF
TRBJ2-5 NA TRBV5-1 CASSLNGVKETQYF
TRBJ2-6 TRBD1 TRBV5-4 CASSTWTGWGGANVLTF
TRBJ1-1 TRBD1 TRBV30 CAWGRVGQGNLREKNTEAFF
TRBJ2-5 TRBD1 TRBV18 CASQTGQGIQETQYF
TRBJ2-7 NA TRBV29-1 CSVALWQSYEQYF
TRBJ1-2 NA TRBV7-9 CASSADNWASDGYTF
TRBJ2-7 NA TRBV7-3 CASSLGTGYEQYF
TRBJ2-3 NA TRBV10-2 CASSGGGPRTQYF
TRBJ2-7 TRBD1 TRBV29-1 CSVGPGQGNEQYF
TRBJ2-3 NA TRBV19 CASSFVPRANTDTQYF
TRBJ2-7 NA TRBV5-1 CASSLNAGANYEQYF
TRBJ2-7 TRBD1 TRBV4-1 CASSQVLGQGDYEQYF
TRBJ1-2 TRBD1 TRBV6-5 CASTGQGAVYGYTF
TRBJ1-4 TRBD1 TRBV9 CASTQTGGNEKLFF
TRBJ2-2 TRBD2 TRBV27 CASSLMGGGAGRELFF
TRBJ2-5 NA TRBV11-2 CASSFLRETQYF
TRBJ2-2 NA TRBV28 CASSRAGAGELFF
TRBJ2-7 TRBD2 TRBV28 CASREGTRISDEQYF
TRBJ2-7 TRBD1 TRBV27 CASSLHRDSYEQYF